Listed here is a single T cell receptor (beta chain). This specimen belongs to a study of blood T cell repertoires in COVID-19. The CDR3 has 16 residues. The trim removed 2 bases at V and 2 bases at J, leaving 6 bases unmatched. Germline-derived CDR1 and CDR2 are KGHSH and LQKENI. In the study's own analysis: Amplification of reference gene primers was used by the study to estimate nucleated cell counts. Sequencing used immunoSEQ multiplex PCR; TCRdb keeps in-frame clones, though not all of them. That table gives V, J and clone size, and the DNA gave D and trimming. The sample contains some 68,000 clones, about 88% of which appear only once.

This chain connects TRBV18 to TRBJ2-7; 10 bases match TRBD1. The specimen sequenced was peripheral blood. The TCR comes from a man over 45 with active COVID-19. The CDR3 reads CASSPEGGTGAYEQYF. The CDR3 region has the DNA TGTGCCAGCTCACCAGAGGGCGGGACAGGGGCCTACGAGCAGTACTTC.